These T cell receptor beta chains were read from a single sample in a study of tumor-infiltrating lymphocytes in primary liver carcinoma. One entry per CDR3 protein, called by TCRdb with MiXCR from the multiplex PCR reads. The table includes about 320,000 distinct CDR3 sequences, approximately 60% detected once. Sequencing used peripheral blood. Source of these receptors: a man between 40 and 49 years old with primary liver carcinoma and hepatitis B virus infection. The CDR3 runs from the conserved cysteine through the conserved F or W. D genes are given only for firm matches. Clone size is shown for a subset of rows, as once, few, many or a class of expanded clone.

V	size	D	J	DNA	CDR3
TRBV5-5	many	TRBD1	TRBJ2-2	TGTGCCAGCAGCAAGACAGGGGCGAACACCGGGGAGCTGTTTTTT	CASSKTGANTGELFF
TRBV11-2	NA	NA	TRBJ2-7	TGTGCCAGCAGCTTAGAGACGGGACACTACGAGCAGTATTTC	CASSLETGHYEQYF
TRBV7-9	NA	NA	TRBJ2-3	TGTGCCAGCAGGGATAGGGCGACAGATACGCAGTATTTT	CASRDRATDTQYF
TRBV5-4	few	NA	TRBJ1-3	TGTGCCAGCAGCAACAAAGGCAGGGATGGAAACACCATATATTTT	CASSNKGRDGNTIYF
TRBV10-3	NA	TRBD1	TRBJ1-5	TGTGCCAACAGTGAGTACAGGGGGAAAGGGCAGCCCCAGCATTTT	CANSEYRGKGQPQHF
TRBV6-2/TRBV6-3	NA	NA	TRBJ2-2	TGTGCCAGCAGTTCCAGTGTGGGGGCCGGGGAGCTGTTTTTT	CASSSSVGAGELFF
TRBV11-1	NA	TRBD1	TRBJ2-7	TGTACCAGCAACACCGGGACAGGGGTATACGAGCAGTACTTC	CTSNTGTGVYEQYF
TRBV5-6	many	TRBD2	TRBJ2-3	TGTGCCAGCAGCTTACTAGCGTTTCGCTATGGTACGCAGTATTTT	CASSLLAFRYGTQYF
TRBV30	NA	NA	TRBJ2-2	TGTGCCTGTAGAAAGAGGACGGGGAACACCGGGGAGCTGTTTTTT	CACRKRTGNTGELFF
TRBV6-6	many	TRBD2	TRBJ2-3	TGTGCCAGCAGTTACGGGCTAGCGGGTGGCACAGATACGCAGTATTTT	CASSYGLAGGTDTQYF
TRBV5-1	NA	TRBD2	TRBJ2-1	TGCGCCAGCAGCCGCATTAGCGGGAGGACCTACAATGAGCAGTTCTTC	CASSRISGRTYNEQFF
TRBV11-2	few	NA	TRBJ1-3	TGTGCCAGCAGCTTAGAAGGGCCTGGGACGGTAAACACCATATATTTT	CASSLEGPGTVNTIYF
TRBV11-3	NA	NA	TRBJ1-1	TGTGTCAGCGGACTGGGCAGGAACACTGAAGCTTTCTTT	CVSGLGRNTEAFF
TRBV10-3	few	NA	TRBJ2-1	TGTGCCTGCCAGAGCGGAAACAATGAGCAGTTCTTC	CACQSGNNEQFF
TRBV5-5	NA	NA	TRBJ2-2	TGTGCCAGCAGACTCCACGCCGGGGAGTTGTTTTTT	CASRLHAGELFF
TRBV29-1	NA	TRBD2	TRBJ2-3	TGCAGCGTACGGACTAGCGGGAGTTCGAGAGATACGCAGTATTTT	CSVRTSGSSRDTQYF
TRBV11-2	NA	TRBD2	TRBJ2-3	TGTGCCAGCAGCTCCGAGACTAGCGGGATGGGTACGCAGTATTTT	CASSSETSGMGTQYF
TRBV6-1	NA	TRBD1	TRBJ1-1	TGTGCCACCAAGAGGCAGGGGGGAACTGAAGCTTTCTTT	CATKRQGGTEAFF
TRBV6-6	NA	TRBD2	TRBJ2-3	TGTGTCAGCAGCCTAGCGGGGAGCACAGATACGCAGTATTTT	CVSSLAGSTDTQYF
TRBV5-5	NA	NA	TRBJ2-1	TGTGCCAGCAGCTTGGAGAATAATGAGCAGTTCTTC	CASSLENNEQFF
TRBV6-6	NA	TRBD2	TRBJ2-7	TGTGTCAGCAGGACTAGCGGAGAGGGATACGAGCAGTACTTC	CVSRTSGEGYEQYF
TRBV6-6	many	NA	TRBJ1-1	TGTGCCAGCAACCAACGGGCAGGCGGGAGTACTGAAGCTTTCTTT	CASNQRAGGSTEAFF
TRBV6-6	once	NA	TRBJ1-2	TGTGCCAGCAGCATGGTAGTTGGGGCCGGCTACACCTTC	CASSMVVGAGYTF
TRBV6-5	NA	NA	TRBJ1-3	TGTGCCAGCAGTCTCAGTTTCTCTGGAAACACCGTATATTTT	CASSLSFSGNTVYF
TRBV5-1	NA	NA	TRBJ2-1	TGCGCCAGCAGCTCAGACACGAGCTCCTACAATGAGCAGTTCTTC	CASSSDTSSYNEQFF
TRBV29-1	NA	NA	TRBJ1-1	TGCAGAGTGATCGTTATTAACTGGGCGGGCACTGAAGCTTTCTTT	CRVIVINWAGTEAFF
TRBV10-3	NA	NA	TRBJ1-5	TGTGCCGTCAGTGATCAGAGTGGGGGGGCAGGACAGCCCCAGCATTTT	CAVSDQSGGAGQPQHF
TRBV5-6	NA	NA	TRBJ2-7	TGTGCCAGCAGCGGCAGGGGCCCATACGAGCAGTACTTC	CASSGRGPYEQYF
TRBV7-9	NA	TRBD2	TRBJ2-7	TGTGCCAGCAGCAAACTAGCGGGAGAATCCGAGCAGTACTTC	CASSKLAGESEQYF
TRBV21-1	few	NA	TRBJ2-5	TGTGCCACCCAGGGCGCAAAACAAGAGACCCAGTACTTC	CATQGAKQETQYF
TRBV29-1	once	TRBD2	TRBJ2-5	TGCAACGTTGAAGGGACTAGCGGGTTACCCCAAGAGACCCAGCACTTC	CNVEGTSGLPQETQHF
TRBV11-2	once	NA	TRBJ2-1	TGTGCCAGCAGCTTAGTCCCTCCTCTTAGTAGTAGTTGGGATGAGCAGTTTTTC	CASSLVPPLSSSWDEQFF
TRBV6-1	many	TRBD2	TRBJ2-7	TGTGCCACCCAACGGGCTAGCGGGGGTCTGAGCTCCTACGAGCAGTACTTC	CATQRASGGLSSYEQYF
TRBV11-2	medium-sized	TRBD2	TRBJ2-3	TGTGCCAGCAGTTCGGGACTAGCGGGAGTGGCAGATACGCAGTATTTT	CASSSGLAGVADTQYF
TRBV7-9	NA	NA	TRBJ1-1	TGTGCCAGCAGCGGCGAATACTTGGGTTTCTTT	CASSGEYLGFF
TRBV4-1	NA	NA	TRBJ1-2	TGCGCCAGCAGCCCCCCCACCGCGGACTATGGCTACACCTTC	CASSPPTADYGYTF